The 6 T cell receptor beta chains reported below all come from one sample, sequenced in a study of T cell repertoires in cytomegalovirus infection. These receptors lack a known antigen. Via MiXCR, TCRdb re-called the reads, giving one row per CDR3 protein. The sample carries some 800,000 distinct CDR3 sequences, around 29% recorded once. The material sequenced was cultured CD8+ T cells from PBMCs, taken from culture after CMV antigen stimulation. These receptors came from a human donor in good health (CMV status not recorded). Some clones in this sample may be carry-over from other donors' samples.

This chain connects TRBV6-6 to TRBJ2-7, with D possibly being TRBD2 (6 bases). Germline loops: CDR1 MNHNY, CDR2 SVGAGI (reference sequence). The CDR3 has 14 residues. With 6 bases removed from V and 0 bases from J, the gap between germline ends came to 12 bases. The CDR3 DNA reads as TGTGCCAGCAGGGGGGTAGCGGCCTCCTACGAGCAGTACTTC. Protein: CASRGVAASYEQYF.

This clonotype was counted at least ten times. The J gene is TRBJ1-2, the V gene TRBV7-6, with D uncertain. V was trimmed by 1 base and J by 4 bases, leaving 10 bases between them. Germline V gene lookup returns CDR1 SGHVS and CDR2 FNYEAQ. The CDR3 has 14 amino acids. The CDR3 sequence: CASSLVVSVYGYTF. The CDR3 DNA is TGTGCCAGCAGCTTAGTGGTATCCGTCTATGGCTACACCTTC.

This chain uses TRBV27 with TRBJ1-2, with D perhaps TRBD1 (6 bases). Germline CDR1 and CDR2: MNHEY and SMNVEV (reference sequence). The CDR3 totals 15 residues. The V end was cut by 4 bases, the J end by 1 base, with 13 bases between. CDR3: CASSSQGPLNYGYTF. The CDR3 nucleotides read TGTGCCAGCAGTTCCCAGGGGCCTCTTAACTATGGCTACACCTTC.

This clonotype was counted between two and nine times. The chain is built from TRBV7-9 and TRBJ2-7; D remains ambiguous. Trimming took 5 bases from V and 4 from J, leaving 12 bases between them. Per the germline V gene, CDR1 is SEHNR and CDR2 is FQNEAQ (reference sequence). This CDR3 has 13 residues. The CDR3 nucleotides read TGTGCCAGCAGCCCCGGTGGGCTTTACGAGCAGTACGTC. Translated: CASSPGGLYEQYV.

V and J are TRBV9 and TRBJ2-1; 9 nucleotides line up with TRBD2. The CDR3 is made up of 15 amino acids. Germline V gives CDR1 SGDLS, CDR2 YYNGEE. J was trimmed by 7 bases and V by 1 base; bases with no gene match: 6. The DNA of the CDR3 is TGTGCCAGCAGCGTACGCAGCGGGGGGTTGAATGAGCAGTTCTTC. Translating gives CASSVRSGGLNEQFF.

J is TRBJ2-7 and V is TRBV3-1, with D perhaps matching TRBD1 (6 bases). The CDR3 has 17 amino acids. CDR1 and CDR2 (germline): LGHDT, YNNKEL (reference sequence). Trimming cost V 1 base and J 4 bases, with 20 bases left between them. CDR3 coding DNA: TGTGCCAGCAGCCAAGTGGCACCAAAGAAGGGGGTTTACGAGCAGTACTTC. Protein product: CASSQVAPKKGVYEQYF.